Shown below are 13 T cell receptor beta chains from a single sample sequenced in a study of OX40 agonist ivuxolimab in advanced cancers. Clones were sequenced by immunoSEQ multiplex PCR, and TCRdb holds only the in-frame ones, with some missing. This sample has about 50,000 clones, with approximately 91% found just once. Material: CD4+ or CD8+ T cells sorted from blood, obtained in a trial of the OX40 agonist ivuxolimab. The receptor source for this set is an adult with an advanced solid tumor such as melanoma, head and neck, liver or kidney cancer.

The gene calls are TRBV21-1 and TRBJ2-7; the table calls TRBD2, which could not be checked here. TRBV21-1 is given as a pseudogene. The length of the CDR3 is 15 residues. CDR3 sequence: CASRRISGSRYEQYF. In DNA, the CDR3 is TGTGCCAGCAGACGCATTAGCGGGAGCAGGTACGAGCAGTACTTC.

The rearrangement links TRBV5-5 to TRBJ2-4; D call uncertain. The CDR3 covers 12 residues. The germline V gene encodes CDR1 SGHKS and CDR2 YYEKEE (reference sequence). V was cut by 5 bases and J by 5 bases, with 8 bases left in between. CDR3 bases: TGTGCCAGCAGTTGGACGGAAAACATTCAGTACTTC. Its protein product is CASSWTENIQYF.

The gene calls are TRBV10-3 and TRBJ2-3; D remains ambiguous. The CDR3 length is 17 residues. CDR1 and CDR2 from the germline V gene are ENHRY and SYGVKD. Deletions cut 3 bases from V and 5 bases from J, with 21 bases between. CDR3 sequence (DNA): TGTGCCATCAGTGACCAAAGGGCGTCATTTGGAGTAGATACGCAGTATTTT. It yields the protein CAISDQRASFGVDTQYF.

The V and J genes are TRBV5-6 and TRBJ1-2, with D possibly TRBD1 on 6 matching bases. This CDR3 has 15 amino acids. Trimming left V 0 bases short and J 5 bases short, with 14 bases between. Germline V gene sequence: CDR1 SGHDT, CDR2 YYEEEE. The CDR3 region is CASSLAGEDLYGYTF. The CDR3 nucleotides are TGTGCCAGCAGCTTGGCAGGGGAGGACTTATATGGCTACACCTTC. The variable domain in full, completed from reference TRBV5-6 and TRBJ1-2, reads DAGVTQSPTHLIKTRGQQVTLRCSPKSGHDTVSWYQQALGQGPQFIFQYYEEEERQRGNFPDRFSGHQFPNYSSELNVNALLLGDSALYLCASSLAGEDLYGYTFGSGTRLTVV.

The chain combines TRBV18 with TRBJ2-7; the D is unclear. The V gene lost 4 bases and the J gene lost 2 bases, with 6 bases spanning the gap. The CDR3 spans 12 residues. CDR1 and CDR2 from the germline V gene are KGHSH and LQKENI. CDR3 coding DNA: TGTGCCAGCTCACAGGAGACCTACGAGCAGTACTTC. It codes for CASSQETYEQYF. Looking up the rest from reference TRBV18 and TRBJ2-7 gives the full variable domain: NAGVMQNPRHLVRRRGQEARLRCSPMKGHSHVYWYRQLPEEGLKFMVYLQKENIIDESGMPKERFSAEFPKEGPSILRIQQVVRGDSAAYFCASSQETYEQYFGPGTRLTVT.

The V and J genes are TRBV18 and TRBJ1-1; D remains ambiguous. The germline V gene encodes CDR1 KGHSH and CDR2 LQKENI. The CDR3 sequence is 13 residues long. Trimming cost V 6 bases and J 10 bases, with 18 bases left between them. CDR3 protein: CASSDQPTMTAFF. CDR3 nucleotide sequence: TGTGCCAGCTCCGACCAACCCACCATGACAGCTTTCTTT.

This chain connects TRBV27 to TRBJ1-2, with D possibly TRBD1 on 6 matching bases. Germline loops: CDR1 MNHEY, CDR2 SMNVEV (reference sequence). The CDR3 runs to 16 residues. V was clipped by 4 bases and J by 3 bases, with 18 bases between them. CDR3 amino acids: CASSSLLTGSHYGYTF. The CDR3, as DNA: TGTGCCAGCAGTTCCCTACTGACAGGCTCCCACTATGGCTACACCTTC.

This sequence joins TRBV9 and TRBJ1-3, with D possibly matching TRBD1 (5 bases). Germline values: CDR1 SGDLS, CDR2 YYNGEE. The V and J ends lost 0 bases and 9 bases respectively, with 16 bases between them. This CDR3 is 15 amino acids long. CDR3 protein: CASSVVGRVLATIYF. As DNA, the CDR3 is TGTGCCAGCAGCGTAGTCGGCAGGGTCTTAGCCACCATATATTTT.

The CDR3 DNA reads TGTGCCAGCAGCTTGGGTAAGGGCCCGGAGACCCAGTACTTC. Protein product: CASSLGKGPETQYF. The chain carries TRBV5-6 and TRBJ2-5, with no clear D. Germline assignment: CDR1 SGHDT and CDR2 YYEEEE. V dropped 0 bases and J dropped 5 bases, with 11 bases sitting between them. The CDR3 is 14 amino acids.

The CDR3, as DNA: TGTGCCAGCAGCTGGGGGACAGGGAGTACTGGGGCCAACGTCCTGACTTTC. Amino acid sequence: CASSWGTGSTGANVLTF. The chain employs TRBV25-1 and TRBJ2-6, with TRBD1 matching 9 bases. The CDR3 is made up of 17 amino acids. From germline, CDR1 is MGHDK and CDR2 SYGVNS. Unmatched junction bases numbered 8, after V lost 6 bases and J lost 2 bases.

This chain uses TRBV6-5 with TRBJ1-4, with D tentatively TRBD1 (5 bases). V lost 6 bases to trimming and J lost 0 bases, with 11 bases between them. Germline values: CDR1 MNHEY, CDR2 SVGAGI. This CDR3 has 15 amino acids. CDR3 bases: TGTGCCAGCAGCTGGGACGCAGCAACTAATGAAAAACTGTTTTTT. Encoded protein: CASSWDAATNEKLFF.

J is TRBJ2-5 and V is TRBV5-1, with a tentative D call TRBD2 (7 bases). CDR1 is SGHRS, CDR2 YFSETQ, per germline. V lost 0 bases, J lost 1 base, and 10 bases lay in between. This CDR3 has 15 amino acids. The CDR3 DNA is TGCGCCAGCAGCTTGGAGGGGGGGTTCCAAGAGACCCAGTACTTC. Translation: CASSLEGGFQETQYF. Combining the CDR3 with reference TRBV5-1 and TRBJ2-5 gives the whole variable domain KAGVTQTPRYLIKTRGQQVTLSCSPISGHRSVSWYQQTPGQGLQFLFEYFSETQRNKGNFPGRFSGRQFSNSRSEMNVSTLELGDSALYLCASSLEGGFQETQYFGPGTRLLVL.

This chain connects TRBV7-2 to TRBJ2-2; D is unresolved. The CDR3 sequence is 16 residues long. Deletions cut 1 base from V and 4 bases from J, with 13 bases between. The germline V gene encodes CDR1 SGHTA and CDR2 FQGNSA. DNA for the CDR3: TGTGCCAGCAGCTTAGTTGACGGCGCAGGCACCGGGGAGCTGTTTTTT. It is translated as CASSLVDGAGTGELFF. Full variable domain (outside the CDR3, taken from reference TRBV7-2 and TRBJ2-2): GAGVSQSPSNKVTEKGKDVELRCDPISGHTALYWYRQSLGQGLEFLIYFQGNSAPDKSGLPSDRFSAERTGGSVSTLTIQRTQQEDSAVYLCASSLVDGAGTGELFFGEGSRLTVL.